This T cell receptor beta chain is from a study of blood T cell repertoires in COVID-19. Clones were sequenced by immunoSEQ multiplex PCR, and TCRdb holds only the in-frame ones, with some missing. The sample gives approximately 200,000 clones, under 85% of which show up once; under 2% is in the top ten. The source is a man aged 60-69 years who had recovered from COVID-19. Sequences were obtained from PBMCs or T cells enriched from blood (not recorded which).

CDR3 sequence: CATSRELAGGRETQYF. The CDR3 nucleotides are TGTGCCACCAGCAGAGAACTAGCGGGGGGGCGGGAGACCCAGTACTTC. The rearrangement links TRBV15 to TRBJ2-5; the match to TRBD2 covers 13 bases. This CDR3 region has 16 residues. In germline, CDR1 is LNHNV, CDR2 YYDKDF (reference sequence). With 0 bases clipped from V and 5 bases from J, the junction kept 3 bases outside the gene matches. Using reference TRBV15 and TRBJ2-5 for the parts outside the CDR3, the full variable domain is DAMVIQNPRYQVTQFGKPVTLSCSQTLNHNVMYWYQQKSSQAPKLLFHYYDKDFNNEADTPDNFQSRRPNTSFCFLDIRSPGLGDTAMYLCATSRELAGGRETQYFGPGTRLLVL.